The entry below describes one T cell receptor (beta chain). The sample is drawn from a study of blood T cell repertoires in COVID-19. The overall study: Samples of COVID-19 (acute and convalescent) were obtained from the United States, Italy and Spain.

Participants spanned ages 18 to 89 years and resided in about two dozen US areas. V gave up 6 bases and J gave up 0 bases; unmatched junction bases: 7. The CDR3 contains 15 residues. CDR1 and CDR2 (germline): ENHRY, SYGVKD. Methods used by the authors: Quantification of nucleated cells was approximated via reference gene primer amplification. Measured with immunoSEQ multiplex PCR; TCRdb has only the in-frame clones, and not every one. V and J calls and clone size are those listed in that table; D and trimming were worked out from the DNA. The data show a few hundred thousand clones, 80% to 90% seen once.

Sequences were obtained from PBMCs or T cells enriched from blood (not recorded which). The receptor was derived from a young man who had recovered from COVID-19. The chain uses TRBV10-3 and TRBJ1-1; 7 bases agree with TRBD1. The CDR3: CAISKPGQMNTEAFF. Written as DNA, the CDR3 is TGTGCCATCAGCAAACCGGGACAGATGAACACTGAAGCTTTCTTT.